This is a list of T cell receptor beta chains from one sample in a study of blood T cell repertoires in COVID-19. Sequenced by immunoSEQ multiplex PCR; TCRdb stores in-frame clones only, minus some. The data hold 200,000 to 300,000 clones, with approximately 89% observed a single time. The specimen was peripheral blood. The receptors here all came from a man in his forties who had recovered from COVID-19. Each CDR3 is given with its conserved first and last residue. D genes are given only for firm matches. Only some rows state a clone size, as once, few, many or a class for expanded clones.

J gene	D gene	CDR3 length	V gene	clone size	CDR3 protein	CDR3 DNA
TRBJ2-7	TRBD2	15	TRBV7-9	-	CASSHTSGLNYEQYF	TGTGCCAGCAGCCATACTAGCGGGTTAAACTACGAGCAGTACTTC
TRBJ1-4	-	15	TRBV5-4	once	CASSLDSSANEKLFF	TGTGCCAGCAGCTTGGATTCTTCAGCTAATGAAAAACTGTTTTTT
TRBJ2-1	TRBD1	13	TRBV11-2	-	CASSVDRNNEQFF	TGTGCCAGCAGCGTGGACAGGAATAATGAGCAGTTCTTC
TRBJ2-2	TRBD1	16	TRBV15	-	CATSRRQGLNTGELFF	TGTGCCACCAGCAGACGACAGGGCTTGAACACCGGGGAGCTGTTTTTT
TRBJ2-1	TRBD2	15	TRBV5-1	-	CASSRGTSAGNEQFF	TGCGCCAGCAGCAGGGGGACTAGCGCCGGGAATGAGCAGTTCTTC
TRBJ2-5	TRBD2	17	TRBV7-9	-	CASSLVNLAGGQETQYF	TGTGCCAGCAGCTTAGTCAATTTAGCGGGGGGTCAAGAGACCCAGTACTTC
TRBJ1-6	-	16	TRBV27	-	CASSTQGTRINSPLHF	TGTGCCAGTAGTACACAGGGAACGCGGATAAATTCACCCCTCCACTTT
TRBJ2-4	-	11	TRBV6-5	-	CASKGVGIQYF	TGTGCCAGCAAAGGGGTCGGCATTCAGTACTTC
TRBJ1-5	-	16	TRBV18	-	CASSPSTGVSNQPQHF	TGTGCCAGCTCACCCTCGACAGGAGTTAGCAATCAGCCCCAGCATTTT
TRBJ2-5	TRBD2	16	TRBV5-1	-	CASSLGGLAGEETQYF	TGCGCCAGCAGCTTGGGAGGACTAGCGGGGGAGGAGACCCAGTACTTC
TRBJ2-2	-	14	TRBV9	once	CASSHTGNTGELFF	TGTGCCAGCAGTCATACGGGTAACACCGGGGAGCTGTTTTTT
TRBJ1-5	-	13	TRBV7-8	-	CASSLWAGQPQHF	TGTGCCAGCAGTTTATGGGCGGGTCAGCCCCAGCATTTT
TRBJ1-1	-	12	TRBV9	-	CASSQSTGFAFF	TGTGCCAGCAGCCAAAGCACAGGGTTCGCTTTCTTT
TRBJ2-7	TRBD1	13	TRBV28	-	CASLPSDRAEQYF	TGTGCCAGCCTTCCGAGCGACAGGGCCGAGCAGTACTTC
TRBJ1-1	-	14	TRBV7-3	-	CASSSTGPNTEAFF	TGTGCCAGCAGCTCTACAGGGCCGAACACTGAAGCTTTCTTT
TRBJ2-3	TRBD2	16	TRBV5-1	-	CASSLVLAGATDTQYF	TGCGCCAGCAGCTTGGTACTAGCGGGAGCCACAGATACGCAGTATTTT
TRBJ2-7	TRBD1	15	TRBV5-6	few	CASSFSGRGWYEQYF	TGTGCCAGCAGCTTTTCGGGCAGGGGGTGGTACGAGCAGTACTTC
TRBJ2-7	-	12	TRBV5-5	few	CASSFPGYEQYF	TGTGCCAGCAGCTTTCCGGGCTACGAGCAGTACTTC
TRBJ1-2	-	13	TRBV30	-	CAWRSGRNYGYTF	TGTGCCTGGAGGTCAGGGAGGAACTATGGCTACACCTTC
TRBJ2-7	-	14	TRBV7-3	-	CASSSQSGAYEQYF	TGTGCCAGCAGCTCTCAGTCCGGGGCCTACGAGCAGTACTTC
TRBJ2-7	TRBD2	15	TRBV2	-	CASSEIGGSHHEQYF	TGTGCCAGCAGTGAAATTGGCGGGAGTCACCACGAGCAGTACTTC
TRBJ1-2	-	13	TRBV18	-	CASSPPDRRGYTF	TGTGCCAGCTCCCCCCCCGACAGAAGAGGCTACACCTTC
TRBJ2-7	-	13	TRBV12-3/TRBV12-4	-	CASGGLLPYEQYF	TGTGCCAGCGGCGGACTCCTCCCCTACGAGCAGTACTTC
TRBJ2-3	-	14	TRBV28	-	CASIPGASTDTQYF	TGTGCCAGCATCCCAGGGGCGAGCACAGATACGCAGTATTTT
TRBJ2-3	-	15	TRBV9	-	CASSPTSGRTDTQYF	TGTGCCAGCAGCCCGACATCTGGCCGCACAGATACGCAGTATTTT
TRBJ2-1	TRBD1	16	TRBV20-1	-	CSASGDRGTRANEQFF	TGCAGTGCTAGTGGGGACAGGGGGACTAGGGCGAATGAGCAGTTCTTC
TRBJ1-5	-	15	TRBV6-2/TRBV6-3	many	CASSYEVREHQPQHF	TGTGCCAGCAGTTACGAGGTAAGGGAGCATCAGCCCCAGCATTTT
TRBJ2-1	-	13	TRBV2	-	CASSEERRYEQFF	TGTGCCAGCAGTGAAGAGAGGAGGTATGAGCAGTTCTTC
TRBJ1-1	TRBD1	12	TRBV4-2	-	CASSRSGQEAFF	TGTGCCAGCAGCCGATCGGGACAGGAAGCTTTCTTT
TRBJ2-1	-	13	TRBV5-1	-	CASSLVENNEQFF	TGCGCCAGCAGCTTGGTAGAAAACAATGAGCAGTTCTTC
TRBJ2-2	-	14	TRBV10-3	-	CAIKGSANTGELFF	TGTGCCATCAAGGGTAGCGCGAACACCGGGGAGCTGTTTTTT
TRBJ1-2	-	14	TRBV20-1	-	CSASFGGSNYGYTF	TGCAGTGCTAGTTTCGGGGGGTCTAACTATGGCTACACCTTC
TRBJ2-1	-	14	TRBV5-6	-	CASSLGGWRGEQFF	TGTGCCAGCAGCTTGGGGGGATGGAGGGGTGAGCAGTTCTTC
TRBJ2-3	-	13	TRBV18	-	CASSPDNTDTQYF	TGTGCCAGCTCACCCGACAACACAGATACGCAGTATTTT
TRBJ2-7	-	15	TRBV7-6	-	CASSSGGESLYEQYF	TGTGCCAGCAGCTCCGGCGGGGAATCCCTCTACGAGCAGTACTTC
TRBJ1-1	TRBD1	15	TRBV7-8	-	CASSERQGINTEAFF	TGTGCCAGCAGCGAAAGACAGGGTATTAACACTGAAGCTTTCTTT
TRBJ1-3	-	14	TRBV19	-	CASSAEQGKNTIYF	TGTGCCAGTAGCGCGGAGCAGGGGAAAAACACCATATATTTT
TRBJ2-1	TRBD2	17	TRBV7-8	-	CASSPSRGLAEINEQFF	TGTGCCAGCAGCCCCTCGAGGGGACTAGCGGAGATCAATGAGCAGTTCTTC
TRBJ2-3	-	15	TRBV11-2	-	CASSSLDSITDTQYF	TGTGCCAGCAGCTCCCTAGACTCAATCACAGATACGCAGTATTTT
TRBJ2-6	-	18	TRBV5-1	-	CASSLARGVQSGANVLTF	TGCGCCAGCAGCTTGGCCAGGGGGGTGCAATCTGGGGCCAACGTCCTGACTTTC
TRBJ2-3	-	15	TRBV9	-	CASSVTQTQADTQYF	TGTGCCAGCAGCGTAACCCAAACCCAGGCGGATACGCAGTATTTT
TRBJ2-1	TRBD2	19	TRBV11-2	-	CASSLDRTSGGAARGEQFF	TGTGCCAGCAGCTTAGATCGGACTAGCGGGGGGGCCGCTCGTGGAGAGCAGTTCTTC
TRBJ2-3	TRBD2	15	TRBV9	-	CASSKGLASTDTQYF	TGTGCCAGCAGCAAGGGACTAGCGAGCACAGATACGCAGTATTTT
TRBJ1-4	-	14	TRBV7-8	-	CASSPAYGNEKLFF	TGTGCCAGCAGCCCAGCGTACGGGAATGAAAAACTGTTTTTT
TRBJ2-7	TRBD2	15	TRBV2	-	CASRDIAGGFYEQYF	TGTGCCAGCAGAGACATAGCGGGAGGGTTCTACGAGCAGTACTTC
TRBJ1-1	-	15	TRBV27	-	CASSTFRLEGTEAFF	TGTGCCAGCAGTACCTTCAGGTTGGAGGGCACTGAAGCTTTCTTT
TRBJ1-2	-	13	TRBV28	-	CQAGGLVNYGYTF	TGTCAAGCCGGGGGGTTAGTTAACTATGGCTACACCTTC
TRBJ2-1	-	17	TRBV19	few	CASSSGPRLVLNRSEFF	TGTGCCAGTAGTTCTGGCCCGCGACTTGTTCTTAACCGTTCGGAGTTCTTC
TRBJ2-3	TRBD2	17	TRBV11-3	-	CASSLDSGGTHTDTQYF	TGTGCCAGCAGCTTAGATAGCGGGGGGACTCACACAGATACGCAGTATTTT
TRBJ2-7	TRBD2	17	TRBV7-9	-	CASSVTGTSGGPSEQYF	TGTGCCAGCAGCGTGACCGGGACTAGCGGGGGGCCCTCGGAGCAGTACTTC
TRBJ2-1	TRBD2	15	TRBV7-9	-	CASSLGTSGANEQFF	TGTGCCAGCAGCTTAGGGACTAGCGGGGCCAATGAGCAGTTCTTC
TRBJ2-1	-	14	TRBV6-1	-	CASSEGGKHNEQFF	TGTGCCAGCAGTGAAGGGGGCAAGCACAATGAGCAGTTCTTC
TRBJ2-1	TRBD2	17	TRBV9	-	CASSTRLLAGGGGGQFF	TGTGCCAGCAGCACCCGCCTCCTAGCGGGGGGGGGCGGAGGGCAGTTCTTC
TRBJ1-1	-	14	TRBV7-9	-	CASSDPPGPPEAFF	TGTGCCAGCAGCGATCCTCCAGGGCCCCCTGAAGCTTTCTTT
TRBJ1-5	-	15	TRBV2	-	CASSDTGSSNQPQHF	TGTGCCAGCAGTGACACAGGGTCCAGCAATCAGCCCCAGCATTTT
TRBJ1-1	-	13	TRBV7-3	-	CASSLGANTEAFF	TGTGCCAGCAGCTTAGGGGCGAACACTGAAGCTTTCTTT
TRBJ2-7	TRBD2	15	TRBV30	-	CAWRPLAGWIYEQYF	TGTGCCTGGAGGCCACTAGCGGGCTGGATCTACGAGCAGTACTTC